This T cell receptor beta chain derives from a study of T-cell reconstitution after alpha-beta-depleted transplantation in children (dated by TCRdb to the mid-2010s). General notes on the study: Using TCR repertoire profiling, the study followed T-cell immune reconstitution in a quantitative way in children after TCRalphabeta/CD19-depleted allogeneic hematopoietic cell transplantation. The study at large found these results: The apparently early alphabetaT-cell count recovery about two months after transplant was reportedly dependent on only several hundred rapidly expanded clones derived from non-depleted graft cells. The high TCRbeta diversity at day 60 in some patients was ascribed to recipient T cells and intrathymic progenitors that had survived conditioning. Over the following months the frequencies of hyperexpanded clones went down, and after one year T-cell counts and TCRbeta diversity were mostly credited to newly produced T cells.

This sample's treatment or condition label indicates: allogeneic hematopoietic cell transplantation with graft depleted of TCRalphabeta T cells and CD19 B cells. Transplant recipients were children who received TCRalphabeta/CD19-depleted allogeneic hematopoietic cell grafts. The germline V gene encodes CDR1 MNHEY and CDR2 SVGAGI. Ends trimmed: V by 2 bases, J by 3 bases; bases unmatched to a gene: 6. From cysteine to phenylalanine, the CDR3 is 15 amino acids long. Just CDR3 DNA is preserved here, 45 bases in frame from base 1. In its sample, this clonotype was seen many times. The clone's antigen remains unknown. Nothing much larger sits one base from this clone, and base qualities are not available. The library was built by means of PCR. The instrument given in TCRdb is Illumina HiSeq 2500. TCR library preparation used molecular barcoding, with unique molecular identifiers applied to normalize quantification of the TCRbeta repertoire. TCRdb reprocessed the public reads (quality trimming at Q25 with fastp, clone calling with MiXCR) and kept in-frame beta chains. Entries that share a CDR3 protein sequence are merged under the most common genes and DNA. The sample yields roughly 500,000 distinct CDR3 sequences; approximately 10% were counted once. The ten largest clonotypes hold around 2% of the sample.

This sequence originates from a child aged 2 to 10 with inherited bone marrow failure, due to receive a stem cell transplant. Recombination joined TRBV6-5 with TRBJ1-1; 7 middle bases align to TRBD1. The specimen comprised PBMCs, sampled before TCRalphabeta/CD19-depleted stem cell transplant. The DNA sequence is TGTGCCAGCAGTTACAGTCAGGGGGGCTACACTGAAGCTTTCTTT. This encodes CASSYSQGGYTEAFF.